A selection of T cell receptor beta chains follows, all from one sample in a study of T cell responses to AZD1222 COVID-19 vaccine. Libraries were prepared by immunoSEQ multiplex PCR; TCRdb keeps only in-frame clonotypes and omits some of them. The sample has roughly 150,000 clones, approximately 90% seen once. The sample in question was peripheral blood, obtained on day 0 of AZD1222 vaccination. These receptors were taken from an adult in good health. CDR3s include the opening cysteine and the closing phenylalanine or tryptophan. A D gene is named only where the DNA matches it firmly. A clone size is listed for some rows: how often the clone was seen (once, few, many), or a class if it is expanded.

d_call	v_call	clone_size	j_call	cdr3_aa	cdr3_nt
NA	TRBV5-5	once	TRBJ1-1	CASSLWIGRGNTEAFF	TGTGCCAGCAGTTTGTGGATAGGGAGGGGGAACACTGAAGCTTTCTTT
NA	TRBV7-2	NA	TRBJ2-6	CASSFPDSSGANVLTF	TGTGCCAGCAGCTTCCCGGATAGCTCTGGGGCCAACGTCCTGACTTTC
TRBD2	TRBV7-8	NA	TRBJ2-2	CASSLSSGLAGGHGELFF	TGTGCCAGCAGCTTATCTTCGGGACTAGCGGGAGGGCACGGGGAGCTGTTTTTT
TRBD2	TRBV9	NA	TRBJ2-1	CASSPREGSRNEQFF	TGTGCCAGCAGCCCTCGGGAGGGCTCTCGGAATGAGCAGTTCTTC
NA	TRBV9	NA	TRBJ2-5	CASSVGPMEGQTQYF	TGTGCCAGCAGCGTAGGACCCATGGAAGGGCAGACCCAGTACTTC
NA	TRBV28	NA	TRBJ2-7	CASSLTSLATYEQYF	TGTGCCAGCAGTTTAACTAGCCTTGCAACCTACGAGCAGTACTTC
TRBD1	TRBV27	NA	TRBJ1-2	CASRATGKHGYTF	TGTGCCAGCAGAGCGACAGGGAAGCATGGCTACACCTTC
NA	TRBV27	NA	TRBJ1-5	CASSFTGSNQPQHF	TGTGCCAGCAGTTTCACAGGTAGCAATCAGCCCCAGCATTTT
TRBD2	TRBV7-9	NA	TRBJ2-2	CALGSGSTGELFF	TGTGCCCTAGGTAGCGGGAGCACCGGGGAGCTGTTTTTT
NA	TRBV5-5	NA	TRBJ2-2	CASSFGTTNTGELFF	TGTGCCAGCAGCTTTGGGACCACGAACACCGGGGAGCTGTTTTTT
TRBD1	TRBV6-2/TRBV6-3	few	TRBJ1-1	CASSFRPQGTLNTEAFF	TGTGCCAGCAGTTTCAGACCACAGGGGACGCTGAACACTGAAGCTTTCTTT
TRBD2	TRBV19	NA	TRBJ2-7	CASSMTSVYEQYF	TGTGCCAGTAGTATGACTAGCGTCTACGAGCAGTACTTC
NA	TRBV28	few	TRBJ2-7	CASSLSVGEQYF	TGTGCCAGCAGTTTATCGGTAGGCGAGCAGTACTTC
NA	TRBV29-1	NA	TRBJ2-7	CSVPGRATYEQYF	TGCAGCGTCCCGGGCAGGGCTACCTACGAGCAGTACTTC
NA	TRBV29-1	NA	TRBJ2-7	CSVVADNYEQYF	TGCAGCGTGGTCGCGGACAACTACGAGCAGTACTTC
TRBD2	TRBV6-4	NA	TRBJ2-1	CASSKTSGIGNEQFF	TGTGCCAGCAGCAAAACTAGCGGGATAGGGAATGAGCAGTTCTTC
NA	TRBV28	once	TRBJ1-1	CASSLIPDRIEAFF	TGTGCCAGCAGTTTGATCCCCGATCGAATTGAAGCTTTCTTT
TRBD2	TRBV4-1	NA	TRBJ2-2	CASSRRLAGGVGELFF	TGCGCCAGCAGCCGCCGACTAGCGGGAGGGGTCGGGGAGCTGTTTTTT
TRBD1	TRBV19	NA	TRBJ2-5	CASSIRGRETQYF	TGTGCCAGTAGTATCAGGGGGCGCGAGACCCAGTACTTC
TRBD1	TRBV29-1	NA	TRBJ2-5	CSVEGTGGQETQYF	TGCAGCGTTGAAGGGACAGGGGGACAAGAGACCCAGTACTTC
NA	TRBV6-2/TRBV6-3	NA	TRBJ1-5	CASSYPPGGNQPQHF	TGTGCCAGCAGTTATCCCCCTGGAGGGAATCAGCCCCAGCATTTT
NA	TRBV7-9	NA	TRBJ2-3	CASSLLGGRGLTDTQYF	TGTGCCAGCAGCTTATTAGGCGGCAGGGGTTTAACAGATACGCAGTATTTT
NA	TRBV13	NA	TRBJ1-4	CASSFRSSSPTNEKLFF	TGTGCCAGCAGCTTCCGCAGCAGTAGCCCAACTAATGAAAAACTGTTTTTT
NA	TRBV6-5	NA	TRBJ1-6	CASSYSDPVTSPLHF	TGTGCCAGCAGTTACTCCGACCCCGTAACATCACCCCTCCACTTT
NA	TRBV24-1	few	TRBJ2-1	CATSEGVPHEFF	TGTGCCACCAGTGAGGGGGTCCCTCATGAGTTCTTC
TRBD1	TRBV5-1	NA	TRBJ2-3	CASASGGTGDTQYF	TGCGCCAGCGCCTCAGGGGGAACGGGAGATACGCAGTATTTT
NA	TRBV19	NA	TRBJ2-1	CASTSGRRTYNEQFF	TGTGCCAGTACCTCGGGAAGGCGAACCTACAATGAGCAGTTCTTC
TRBD1	TRBV4-1	NA	TRBJ2-5	CASSLSGQGQETQYF	TGCGCCAGCAGCCTCTCGGGACAGGGCCAAGAGACCCAGTACTTC
NA	TRBV28	NA	TRBJ1-5	CASTGNGQPQHF	TGTGCCAGTACAGGGAACGGTCAGCCCCAGCATTTT
TRBD1	TRBV2	NA	TRBJ2-3	CASWDREADTQYF	TGTGCCAGCTGGGACAGGGAGGCAGATACGCAGTATTTT
NA	TRBV5-1	NA	TRBJ1-2	CASSSTGSDGYTF	TGCGCCAGCAGCTCTACAGGGTCCGATGGCTACACCTTC
TRBD2	TRBV19	NA	TRBJ2-3	CASSMTSGSGSTDTQYF	TGTGCCAGTAGTATGACTAGCGGGAGTGGTAGCACAGATACGCAGTATTTT
NA	TRBV28	NA	TRBJ1-1	CASSFLEGVSTEAFF	TGTGCCAGCAGTTTTTTGGAGGGCGTCAGCACTGAAGCTTTCTTT
NA	TRBV28	NA	TRBJ1-1	CASSLWAENTEAFF	TGTGCCAGCAGTTTATGGGCGGAGAACACTGAAGCTTTCTTT
NA	TRBV19	once	TRBJ1-1	CASSIWGKDTEAFF	TGTGCCAGTAGTATCTGGGGTAAGGACACTGAAGCTTTCTTT
TRBD1	TRBV5-1	NA	TRBJ1-4	CASSLAGRGPPTNEKLFF	TGCGCCAGCAGCTTGGCCGGCAGGGGGCCACCAACTAATGAAAAACTGTTTTTT
TRBD1	TRBV4-3	NA	TRBJ1-2	CASSQGTGGTYGYTF	TGCGCCAGCAGCCAAGGAACAGGGGGTACCTATGGCTACACCTTC
NA	TRBV11-2	once	TRBJ2-2	CASSPNTYGVNTGELFF	TGTGCCAGCAGCCCCAACACGTATGGGGTTAACACCGGGGAGCTGTTTTTT
NA	TRBV5-1	NA	TRBJ2-7	CASSFVYPYEQYF	TGCGCCAGCAGCTTCGTGTACCCCTACGAGCAGTACTTC
TRBD1	TRBV6-5	NA	TRBJ1-5	CASSTGVGVNQPQHF	TGTGCCAGCAGCACAGGGGTAGGGGTCAATCAGCCCCAGCATTTT
NA	TRBV5-1	NA	TRBJ1-4	CASKQGMEEKLFF	TGCGCCAGCAAGCAGGGGATGGAGGAAAAACTGTTTTTT
NA	TRBV28	NA	TRBJ1-6	CASSSYLELHF	TGTGCCAGCAGTTCGTACCTAGAACTCCACTTT
NA	TRBV27	NA	TRBJ2-7	CASYRWGGLRAQYF	TGTGCCAGCTACCGGTGGGGAGGTTTACGAGCGCAGTACTTC